This T cell receptor beta chain was captured in a study of response to subunit inactivated influenza vaccine. Study-wide findings and caveats: That few new T cells are recruited by each seasonal influenza vaccination was the authors' suggestion.

Germline V CDR1 and CDR2: LGHNA, YSLEER. V lost 4 bases to trimming and J lost 2 bases, with 14 bases between them. This CDR3 is 15 amino acids long. A single record per CDR3 protein comes from TCRdb applying MiXCR to the RT-PCR reads. Of 650,000 to 850,000 distinct CDR3 sequences in the sample, approximately 14% were seen once. Ten or more counts support this clonotype. Its specificity is unknown. This sample comprised PBMCs from blood, obtained around 14 days before vaccination. This receptor was obtained from a man between 50 and 59 years old who received an inactivated influenza vaccine. The chain recombines TRBV4-3 with TRBJ2-5; a possible D gene is TRBD2 (6 bases). CDR3 nucleotide sequence: TGCGCCAGCAGCCTAGGGACTGGGGCTCAAGAGACCCAGTACTTC. It encodes CASSLGTGAQETQYF.